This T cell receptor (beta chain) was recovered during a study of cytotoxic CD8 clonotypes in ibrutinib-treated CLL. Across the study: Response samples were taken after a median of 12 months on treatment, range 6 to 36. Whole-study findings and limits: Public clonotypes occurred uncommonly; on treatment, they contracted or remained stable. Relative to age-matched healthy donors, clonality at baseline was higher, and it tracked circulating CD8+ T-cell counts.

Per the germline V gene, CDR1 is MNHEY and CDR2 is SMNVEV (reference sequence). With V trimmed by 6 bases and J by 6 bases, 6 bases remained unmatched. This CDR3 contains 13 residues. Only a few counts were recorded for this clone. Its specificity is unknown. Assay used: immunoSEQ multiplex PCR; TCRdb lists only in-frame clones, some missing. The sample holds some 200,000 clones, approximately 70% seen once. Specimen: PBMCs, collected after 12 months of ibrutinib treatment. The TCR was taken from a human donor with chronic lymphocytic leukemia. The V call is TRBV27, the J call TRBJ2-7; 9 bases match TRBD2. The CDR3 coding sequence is TGTGCCAGCAGGGGCTGGACTAGCGCCGAGCAGTACTTC. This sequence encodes CASRGWTSAEQYF.